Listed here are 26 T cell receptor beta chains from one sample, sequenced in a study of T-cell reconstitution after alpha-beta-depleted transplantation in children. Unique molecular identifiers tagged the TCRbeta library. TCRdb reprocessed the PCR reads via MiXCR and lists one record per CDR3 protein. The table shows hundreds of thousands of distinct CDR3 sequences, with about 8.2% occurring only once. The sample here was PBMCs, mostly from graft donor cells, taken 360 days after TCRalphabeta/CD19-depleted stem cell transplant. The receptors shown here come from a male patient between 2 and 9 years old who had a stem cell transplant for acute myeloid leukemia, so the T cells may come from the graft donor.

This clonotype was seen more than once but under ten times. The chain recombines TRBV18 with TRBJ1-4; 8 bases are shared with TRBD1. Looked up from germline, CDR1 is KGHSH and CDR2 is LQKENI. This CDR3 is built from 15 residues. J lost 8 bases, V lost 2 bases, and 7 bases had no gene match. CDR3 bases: TGTGCCAGCTCACCATTGCAGGGGGCGGCAGAAAAACTGTTTTTT. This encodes CASSPLQGAAEKLFF.

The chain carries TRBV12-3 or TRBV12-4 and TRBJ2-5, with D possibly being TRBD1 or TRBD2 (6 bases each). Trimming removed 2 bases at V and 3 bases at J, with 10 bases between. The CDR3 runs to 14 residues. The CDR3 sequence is CASSLSGAEETQYF. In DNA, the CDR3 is TGTGCCAGCAGTTTATCGGGGGCGGAAGAGACCCAGTACTTC.

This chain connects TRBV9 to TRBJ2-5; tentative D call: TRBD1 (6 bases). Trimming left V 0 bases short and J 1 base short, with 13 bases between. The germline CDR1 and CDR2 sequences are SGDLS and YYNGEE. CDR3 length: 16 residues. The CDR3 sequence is CASSVAVDRTQETQYF. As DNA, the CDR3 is TGTGCCAGCAGCGTAGCTGTGGACAGAACCCAAGAGACCCAGTACTTC.

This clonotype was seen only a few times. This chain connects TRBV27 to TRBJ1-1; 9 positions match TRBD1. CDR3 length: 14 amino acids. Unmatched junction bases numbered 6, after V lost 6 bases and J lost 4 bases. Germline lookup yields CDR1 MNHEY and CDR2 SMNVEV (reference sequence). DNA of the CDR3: TGTGCCAGCAGCCGGGACAGGGAACGCACTGAAGCTTTCTTT. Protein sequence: CASSRDRERTEAFF.

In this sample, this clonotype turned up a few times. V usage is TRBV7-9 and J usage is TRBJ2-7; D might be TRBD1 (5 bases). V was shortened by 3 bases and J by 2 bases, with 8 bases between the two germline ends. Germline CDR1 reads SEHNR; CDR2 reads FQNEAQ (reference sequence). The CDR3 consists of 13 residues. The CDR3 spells CASSFGRAYEQYF. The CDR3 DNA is TGTGCCAGCAGCTTCGGCAGGGCCTACGAGCAGTACTTC.

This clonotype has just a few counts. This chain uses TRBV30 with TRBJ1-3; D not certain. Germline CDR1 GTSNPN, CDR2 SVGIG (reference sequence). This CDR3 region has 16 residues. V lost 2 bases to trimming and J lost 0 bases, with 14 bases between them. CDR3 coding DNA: TGTGCCTGGAGTCCAGACGGAGGCAGCTCTGGAAACACCATATATTTT. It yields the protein CAWSPDGGSSGNTIYF. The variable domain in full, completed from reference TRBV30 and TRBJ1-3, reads SQTIHQWPATLVQPVGSPLSLECTVEGTSNPNLYWYRQAAGRGLQLLFYSVGIGQISSEVPQNLSASRPQDRQFILSSKKLLLSDSGFYLCAWSPDGGSSGNTIYFGEGSWLTVV.

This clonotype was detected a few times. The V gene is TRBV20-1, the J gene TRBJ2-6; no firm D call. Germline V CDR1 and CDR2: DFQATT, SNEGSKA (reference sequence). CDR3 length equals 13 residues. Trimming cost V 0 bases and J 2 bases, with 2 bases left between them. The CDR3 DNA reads TGCAGTGCTAGAGATCCTGGGGCCAACGTCCTGACTTTC. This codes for CSARDPGANVLTF.

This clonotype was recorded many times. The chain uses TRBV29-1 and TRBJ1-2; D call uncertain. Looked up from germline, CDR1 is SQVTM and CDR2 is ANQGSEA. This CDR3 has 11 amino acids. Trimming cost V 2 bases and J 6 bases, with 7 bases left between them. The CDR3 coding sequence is TGCAGCGTTGAATCCGGGAATGGCTACACCTTC. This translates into CSVESGNGYTF.

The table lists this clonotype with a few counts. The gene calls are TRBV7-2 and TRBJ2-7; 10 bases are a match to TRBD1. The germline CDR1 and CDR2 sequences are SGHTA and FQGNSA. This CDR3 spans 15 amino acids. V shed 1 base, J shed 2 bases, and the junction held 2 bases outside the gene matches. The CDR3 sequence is CASSLVGTGAYEQYV. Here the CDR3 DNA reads TGTGCCAGCAGCTTAGTGGGGACAGGGGCCTACGAGCAGTACGTC.

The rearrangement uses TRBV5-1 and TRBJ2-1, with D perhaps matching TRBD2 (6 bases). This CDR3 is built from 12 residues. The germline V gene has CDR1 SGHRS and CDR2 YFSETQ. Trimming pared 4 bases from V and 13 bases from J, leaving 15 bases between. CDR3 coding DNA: TGCGCCAGCAGCCCGGAGTCCGGGAGTCAGTTCTTC. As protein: CASSPESGSQFF.

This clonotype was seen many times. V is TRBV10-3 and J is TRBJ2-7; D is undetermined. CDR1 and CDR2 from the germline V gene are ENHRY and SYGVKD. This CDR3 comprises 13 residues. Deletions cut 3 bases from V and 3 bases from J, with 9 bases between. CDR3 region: CAISEPGDYEQYF. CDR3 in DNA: TGTGCCATCAGTGAACCCGGTGACTACGAGCAGTACTTC.

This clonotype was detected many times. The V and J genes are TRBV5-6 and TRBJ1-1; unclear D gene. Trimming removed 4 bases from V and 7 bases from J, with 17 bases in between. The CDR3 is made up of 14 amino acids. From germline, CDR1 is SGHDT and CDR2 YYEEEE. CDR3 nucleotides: TGTGCCAGCAGCCAAAGGACCGGTACGGGTGAAGCTTTCTTT. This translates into CASSQRTGTGEAFF.

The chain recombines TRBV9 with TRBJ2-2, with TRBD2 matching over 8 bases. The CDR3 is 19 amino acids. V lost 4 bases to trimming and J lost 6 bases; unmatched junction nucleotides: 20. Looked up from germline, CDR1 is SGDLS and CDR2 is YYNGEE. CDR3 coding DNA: TGTGCCAGCAGCCCCCGACCTGGACGAGCGGGAGTGAGTCCCGGGGAGCTGTTTTTT. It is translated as CASSPRPGRAGVSPGELFF.

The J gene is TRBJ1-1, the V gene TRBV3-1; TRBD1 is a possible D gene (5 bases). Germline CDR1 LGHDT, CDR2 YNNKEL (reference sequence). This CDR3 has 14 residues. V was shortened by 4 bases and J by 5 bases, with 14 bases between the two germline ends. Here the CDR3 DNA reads TGTGCCAGCAGCCCCGCCGGGGGTGGAACTGAAGCTTTCTTT. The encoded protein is CASSPAGGGTEAFF.

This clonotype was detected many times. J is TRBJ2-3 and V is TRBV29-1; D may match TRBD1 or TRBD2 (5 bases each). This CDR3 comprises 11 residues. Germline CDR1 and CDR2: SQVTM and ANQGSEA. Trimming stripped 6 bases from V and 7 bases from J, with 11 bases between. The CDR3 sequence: CSVGTTNTQYF. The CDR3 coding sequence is TGCAGCGTGGGGACCACCAATACGCAGTATTTT.

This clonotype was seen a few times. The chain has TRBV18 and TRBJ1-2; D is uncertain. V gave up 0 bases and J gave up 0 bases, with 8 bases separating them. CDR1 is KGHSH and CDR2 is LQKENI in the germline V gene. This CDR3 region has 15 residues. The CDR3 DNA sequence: TGTGCCAGCTCACCACCGGGGTTTCCTAACTATGGCTACACCTTC. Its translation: CASSPPGFPNYGYTF.

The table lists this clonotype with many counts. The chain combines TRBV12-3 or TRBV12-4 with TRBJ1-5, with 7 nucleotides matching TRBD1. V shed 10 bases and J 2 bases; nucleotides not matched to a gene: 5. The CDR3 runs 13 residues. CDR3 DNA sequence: TGTGCCACCTCAGGACAGGGCAATCAGCCCCAGCATTTT. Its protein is CATSGQGNQPQHF.

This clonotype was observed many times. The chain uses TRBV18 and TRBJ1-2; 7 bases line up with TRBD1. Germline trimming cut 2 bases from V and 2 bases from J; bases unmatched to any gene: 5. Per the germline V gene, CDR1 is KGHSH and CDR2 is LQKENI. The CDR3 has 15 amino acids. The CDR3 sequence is CASSPAGQINYGYTF. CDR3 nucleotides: TGTGCCAGCTCACCAGCGGGACAGATCAACTATGGCTACACCTTC. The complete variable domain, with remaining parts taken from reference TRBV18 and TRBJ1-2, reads NAGVMQNPRHLVRRRGQEARLRCSPMKGHSHVYWYRQLPEEGLKFMVYLQKENIIDESGMPKERFSAEFPKEGPSILRIQQVVRGDSAAYFCASSPAGQINYGYTFGSGTRLTVV.

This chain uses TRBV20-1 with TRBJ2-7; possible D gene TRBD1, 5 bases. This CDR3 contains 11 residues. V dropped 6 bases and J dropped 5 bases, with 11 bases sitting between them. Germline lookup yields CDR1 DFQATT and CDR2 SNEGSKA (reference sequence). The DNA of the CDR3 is TGCAGTGCCCTACGCAGGGACGAGCAGTACGTC. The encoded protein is CSALRRDEQYV.

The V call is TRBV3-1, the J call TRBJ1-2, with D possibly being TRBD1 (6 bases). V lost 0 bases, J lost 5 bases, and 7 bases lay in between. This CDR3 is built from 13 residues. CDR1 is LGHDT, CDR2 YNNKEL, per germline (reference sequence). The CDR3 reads CASSQEGAYGYTF. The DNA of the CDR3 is TGTGCCAGCAGCCAAGAGGGGGCGTATGGCTACACCTTC.

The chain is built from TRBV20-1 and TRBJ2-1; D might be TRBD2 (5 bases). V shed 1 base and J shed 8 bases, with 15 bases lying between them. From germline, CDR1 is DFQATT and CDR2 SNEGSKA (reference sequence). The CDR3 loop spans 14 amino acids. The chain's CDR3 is CSARVGKLGDEQFF. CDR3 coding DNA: TGCAGTGCTAGAGTGGGCAAATTGGGAGATGAGCAGTTCTTC.

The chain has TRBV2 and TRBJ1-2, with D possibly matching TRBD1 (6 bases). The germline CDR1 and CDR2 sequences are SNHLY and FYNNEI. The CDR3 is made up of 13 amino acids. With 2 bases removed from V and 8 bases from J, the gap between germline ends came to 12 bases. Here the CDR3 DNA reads TGTGCCAGCAGTGAACTTGGGGGGCGAGGCTACACCTTC. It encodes CASSELGGRGYTF.

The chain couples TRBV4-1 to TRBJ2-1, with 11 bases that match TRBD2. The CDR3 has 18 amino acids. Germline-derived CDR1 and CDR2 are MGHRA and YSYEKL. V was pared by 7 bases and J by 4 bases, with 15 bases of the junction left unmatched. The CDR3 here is CASTTLGVAGGPYNEQFF. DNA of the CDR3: TGCGCCAGCACCACCTTGGGGGTAGCGGGAGGGCCTTACAATGAGCAGTTCTTC.

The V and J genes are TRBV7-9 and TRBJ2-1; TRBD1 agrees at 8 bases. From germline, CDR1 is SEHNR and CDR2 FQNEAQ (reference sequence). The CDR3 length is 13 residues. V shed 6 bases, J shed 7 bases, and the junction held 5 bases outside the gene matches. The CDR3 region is CASRGTGENEQFF. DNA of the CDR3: TGTGCCAGCAGAGGGACAGGTGAGAATGAGCAGTTCTTC. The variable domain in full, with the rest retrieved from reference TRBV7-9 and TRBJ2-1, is DTGVSQNPRHKITKRGQNVTFRCDPISEHNRLYWYRQTLGQGPEFLTYFQNEAQLEKSRLLSDRFSAERPKGSFSTLEIQRTEQGDSAMYLCASRGTGENEQFFGPGTRLTVL.

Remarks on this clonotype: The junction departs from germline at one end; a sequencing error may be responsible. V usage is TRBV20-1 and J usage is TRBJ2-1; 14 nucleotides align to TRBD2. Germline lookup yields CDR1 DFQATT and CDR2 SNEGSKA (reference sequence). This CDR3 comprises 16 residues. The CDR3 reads CCARRLAGGYNNEQFF. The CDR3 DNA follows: TGCTGTGCTAGAAGACTAGCGGGAGGGTATAACAATGAGCAGTTCTTC.

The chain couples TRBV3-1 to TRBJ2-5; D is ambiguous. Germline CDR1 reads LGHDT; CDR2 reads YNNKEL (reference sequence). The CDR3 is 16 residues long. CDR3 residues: CTCSLRPYGVQETQYF. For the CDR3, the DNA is TGTACCTGCAGTCTTCGACCCTATGGGGTCCAAGAGACCCAGTACTTC.